A single sample gave rise to the 27 T cell receptor beta chains below, sequenced in a study of cytomegalovirus exposure and HLA in healthy donors. The PCR used 60 Vbeta and 13 Jbeta primers. Sequencing used immunoSEQ multiplex PCR; TCRdb keeps in-frame clones, though not all of them. The sample shows about 150,000 clones, approximately 81% of them seen only once. Sequencing input: PBMCs. The receptors were sampled from a male donor in good health and CMV-seronegative.

This clone has more than one count but fewer than ten. V and J are TRBV6-4 and TRBJ2-1; possible D gene TRBD2, 5 bases. Per germline, CDR1 MRHNA and CDR2 SNTAGT. The CDR3 has 12 amino acids. The V gene lost 1 base and the J gene lost 7 bases, with 5 bases spanning the gap. The CDR3 region is CASSDWRNEQFF. The CDR3 region has the DNA TGTGCCAGCAGTGACTGGAGGAATGAGCAGTTCTTC.

In this sample, this clone turned up once. The chain employs TRBV30 and TRBJ2-7; D may be TRBD1 (7 bases). The germline V gene has CDR1 GTSNPN and CDR2 SVGIG (reference sequence). Trimming stripped 0 bases from V and 2 bases from J, with 14 bases between. The CDR3 sequence is 15 residues long. In nucleotides, the CDR3 is TGTGCCTGGAGTGTACAGGCAGGGGGGCCCTACGAGCAGTACTTC. Protein sequence: CAWSVQAGGPYEQYF.

On this clone: At one of its ends the junction is not consistent with the germline gene, which may arise from a read error. J is TRBJ2-7 and V is TRBV7-9; 8 nucleotides match TRBD1. This CDR3 comprises 15 residues. CDR1 and CDR2 from the germline V gene are SEHNR and FQNEAQ (reference sequence). The CDR3 sequence is CSSSLGTGLYYEQYF. As DNA, the CDR3 is TGTTCCAGCAGCTTAGGGACAGGACTATACTACGAGCAGTACTTC. Full variable domain (outside the CDR3, taken from reference TRBV7-9 and TRBJ2-7): DTGVSQNPRHKITKRGQNVTFRCDPISEHNRLYWYRQTLGQGPEFLTYFQNEAQLEKSRLLSDRFSAERPKGSFSTLEIQRTEQGDSAMYLCSSSLGTGLYYEQYFGPGTRLTVT.

The J gene is TRBJ2-3, the V gene TRBV15, with TRBD1 matching over 10 bases. V lost 1 base to trimming and J lost 1 base; unmatched junction nucleotides: 8. The germline V gene encodes CDR1 LNHNV and CDR2 YYDKDF (reference sequence). The CDR3 consists of 18 residues. CDR3 DNA: TGTGCCACCAGCAGAGTAGGGACAGGGGCCTTAGGCACAGATACGCAGTATTTT. This translates into CATSRVGTGALGTDTQYF.

This chain connects TRBV28 to TRBJ1-5; 8 bases are a match to TRBD1. The CDR3 sequence is 16 residues long. The J segment lost 5 bases and the V segment lost 10 bases, leaving 16 bases of the junction unmatched. Germline V lookup: CDR1 MDHEN, CDR2 SYDVKM. CDR3 sequence: CATHPRGWTGYQPQHF. The DNA of the CDR3 is TGTGCCACCCACCCCCGCGGATGGACAGGGTATCAGCCCCAGCATTTT.

This chain links TRBV2 with TRBJ2-7; 9 bases match TRBD1. The ends lost 4 bases at V and 1 base at J; junction bases unmatched: 2. Germline V CDR1 and CDR2: SNHLY, FYNNEI. The CDR3 runs to 14 residues. The CDR3: CASSAGTGSYEQYF. CDR3 DNA sequence: TGTGCCAGCAGTGCTGGGACAGGGTCCTACGAGCAGTACTTC.

The rearrangement uses TRBV14 and TRBJ2-3; a possible D gene is TRBD2 (6 bases). Trimming removed 0 bases from V and 1 base from J, with 11 bases in between. The CDR3 runs to 16 residues. The germline CDR1 and CDR2 sequences are SGHDN and FVKESK. CDR3 DNA: TGTGCCAGCAGCCAAGATTTGGCTAGCGGCACAGATACGCAGTATTTT. Translated: CASSQDLASGTDTQYF.

This chain connects TRBV4-2 to TRBJ1-1; TRBD1 aligns across 7 bases. The V segment lost 4 bases and the J segment 3 bases; nucleotides outside the gene matches: 5. Germline-derived CDR1 and CDR2 are LGHNA and YNFKEQ. The CDR3 has 14 amino acids. The CDR3 spells CASSLRGRDTEAFF. DNA of the CDR3: TGTGCCAGCAGCCTGAGGGGGCGCGACACTGAAGCTTTCTTT.

V usage is TRBV10-3 and J usage is TRBJ2-5; 10 nucleotides line up with TRBD1. Looked up from germline, CDR1 is ENHRY and CDR2 is SYGVKD. CDR3 length: 13 amino acids. The V and J ends lost 7 bases and 9 bases, in that order; junction bases with no gene match: 8. CDR3 nucleotides: TGTGCCATCACCGAGCCCGGGACAGGGGCCCAGTACTTC. This codes for CAITEPGTGAQYF.

This sequence joins TRBV5-6 and TRBJ2-5, with 7 positions matching TRBD2. The CDR3 extends over 17 amino acids. Germline CDR1 and CDR2: SGHDT and YYEEEE. The V segment lost 0 bases and the J segment 4 bases; nucleotides outside the gene matches: 12. The CDR3 region is CASSLAFAGESLETQYF. In DNA, the CDR3 is TGTGCCAGCAGCTTGGCCTTTGCGGGGGAATCTCTAGAGACCCAGTACTTC.

The chain uses TRBV4-1 and TRBJ2-1; D is unresolved. The V end lost 0 bases, the J end lost 6 bases, and 6 bases lay between the germline ends. The germline V gene has CDR1 MGHRA and CDR2 YSYEKL. The length of the CDR3 is 13 residues. The CDR3 DNA reads TGCGCCAGCAGCCAAGATCTAGGCAATGAGCAGTTCTTC. Amino acid sequence: CASSQDLGNEQFF.

The rearrangement uses TRBV14 and TRBJ2-1, with D tentatively TRBD1 (6 bases). Trimming cost V 3 bases and J 5 bases, with 11 bases left between them. Germline V gives CDR1 SGHDN, CDR2 FVKESK. This CDR3 spans 14 amino acids. CDR3 DNA sequence: TGTGCCAGCAGCCAGGGGACATTTCACAATGAGCAGTTCTTC. Translation gives CASSQGTFHNEQFF.

With respect to this clone: Different DNA sequences within this sample yield the same CDR3. V gene TRBV7-9 combines with J gene TRBJ1-1; D is unclear. The CDR3 has 14 residues. V was pared by 3 bases and J by 0 bases, with 8 bases between. Germline assignment: CDR1 SEHNR and CDR2 FQNEAQ (reference sequence). CDR3 region: CASSLGGLNTEAFF. CDR3 bases: TGTGCCAGCAGCTTGGGAGGACTGAACACTGAAGCTTTCTTT.

The chain couples TRBV27 to TRBJ1-4, with no clear D. Per germline, CDR1 MNHEY and CDR2 SMNVEV (reference sequence). The CDR3 loop spans 15 amino acids. The germline V and J ends were trimmed by 1 base and 6 bases, with 12 bases remaining between them. This chain's CDR3 is CASSLFSSGDEKLFF. The CDR3 DNA follows: TGTGCCAGCAGTTTATTTTCCTCCGGGGATGAAAAACTGTTTTTT.

This rearrangement joins TRBV7-9 to TRBJ2-7, with D unclear. V was clipped by 2 bases and J by 6 bases, with 5 bases between them. Germline loops: CDR1 SEHNR, CDR2 FQNEAQ (reference sequence). The length of the CDR3 is 11 residues. In DNA, the CDR3 is TGTGCCAGCAGCTTACGTCGCGAGCAGTACTTC. Translation gives CASSLRREQYF.

The rearrangement joins TRBV5-1 to TRBJ2-2; 7 positions agree with TRBD1. This CDR3 has 16 amino acids. The trim removed 4 bases at V and 6 bases at J, leaving 12 bases unmatched. Germline assignment: CDR1 SGHRS and CDR2 YFSETQ. The CDR3 here is CASSQQATGRAGELFF. In nucleotides, the CDR3 is TGCGCCAGCAGCCAGCAAGCGACAGGGCGGGCCGGGGAGCTGTTTTTT.

The genes are TRBV7-2 and TRBJ2-7; 9 bases map to TRBD1. This CDR3 region has 18 residues. With V trimmed by 1 base and J by 2 bases, 12 bases remained unmatched. From germline, CDR1 is SGHTA and CDR2 FQGNSA. CDR3 protein: CASSLVGAGTGSPYEQYF. Here the CDR3 DNA reads TGTGCCAGCAGCTTAGTGGGGGCCGGGACAGGGTCCCCCTACGAGCAGTACTTC. Looking up the rest from reference TRBV7-2 and TRBJ2-7 gives the full variable domain: GAGVSQSPSNKVTEKGKDVELRCDPISGHTALYWYRQSLGQGLEFLIYFQGNSAPDKSGLPSDRFSAERTGGSVSTLTIQRTQQEDSAVYLCASSLVGAGTGSPYEQYFGPGTRLTVT.

V is TRBV6-5 and J is TRBJ1-2; perhaps TRBD1 as D (5 bases). The CDR3 is made up of 13 amino acids. V was shortened by 10 bases and J by 2 bases, with 14 bases between the two germline ends. Germline CDR1 MNHEY, CDR2 SVGAGI. The CDR3 loop reads CATYSTVNYGYTF. The CDR3 DNA is TGTGCCACCTATTCGACAGTAAACTATGGCTACACCTTC.

This chain uses TRBV7-6 with TRBJ1-4; D unclear. From germline, CDR1 is SGHVS and CDR2 FNYEAQ. V gave up 2 bases and J gave up 4 bases, with 8 bases separating them. This CDR3 contains 14 residues. CDR3 DNA: TGTGCCAGCAGCTTAACGCAGGATAATGAAAAACTGTTTTTT. Protein product: CASSLTQDNEKLFF.

This chain uses TRBV7-3 with TRBJ2-5; D perhaps matches TRBD2 (5 bases). CDR1 is SGHTA and CDR2 is FQGTGA in the germline V gene. Trimming stripped 3 bases from V and 4 bases from J, with 15 bases between. This CDR3 has 15 amino acids. The CDR3 DNA reads as TGTGCCAGCAGCTTGGCAACGGGAACGGGAGAGACCCAGTACTTC. Protein sequence: CASSLATGTGETQYF.

This chain connects TRBV5-5 to TRBJ2-1; 9 positions agree with TRBD2. In germline, CDR1 is SGHKS, CDR2 YYEKEE (reference sequence). This CDR3 comprises 18 residues. The ends lost 0 bases at V and 7 bases at J; junction bases unmatched: 14. The CDR3 loop is CASSLAKTAGGPSNEQFF. Here the CDR3 DNA reads TGTGCCAGCAGCTTGGCCAAGACGGCGGGAGGGCCTTCGAATGAGCAGTTCTTC.

The V gene is TRBV28, the J gene TRBJ1-2; perhaps TRBD1 as D (5 bases). V lost 3 bases to trimming and J lost 7 bases, with 12 bases between them. Germline V gene data show CDR1 as MDHEN and CDR2 as SYDVKM. The CDR3 runs 13 residues. CDR3 DNA: TGTGCCAGCAGTTTGAGGCAGGGCCTTGGCTACACCTTC. As protein: CASSLRQGLGYTF.

This sequence joins TRBV2 and TRBJ1-2; D remains unclear. CDR1 and CDR2 from the germline V gene are SNHLY and FYNNEI. The V end was cut by 0 bases, the J end by 4 bases, with 15 bases between. The CDR3 is made up of 16 amino acids. In DNA form, the CDR3 reads TGTGCCAGCAGTGAAGCCAGGATGAATGAGGGCTATGGCTACACCTTC. Protein product: CASSEARMNEGYGYTF.

J is TRBJ1-2 and V is TRBV28, with 7 bases identical to TRBD1. V lost 6 bases and J lost 7; bases outside the gene matches: 11. This CDR3 comprises 14 residues. Germline CDR1 and CDR2: MDHEN and SYDVKM. Written as DNA, the CDR3 is TGTGCCAGCAGGCGAGGACAGGCCTACTCTGGCTACACCTTC. This gives the protein CASRRGQAYSGYTF.

This chain joins TRBV7-6 and TRBJ2-7; TRBD2 aligns across 10 bases. V shed 1 base and J 0 bases; nucleotides not matched to a gene: 6. CDR1 and CDR2 (germline): SGHVS, FNYEAQ. The CDR3 is made up of 17 amino acids. The CDR3 sequence: CASSLGASGGSSYEQYF. CDR3 DNA sequence: TGTGCCAGCAGCTTAGGGGCTAGCGGGGGTAGCTCCTACGAGCAGTACTTC.

The rearrangement uses TRBV4-1 and TRBJ1-6, with D maybe TRBD1 (6 bases). This CDR3 comprises 19 residues. Trimming removed 0 bases from V and 0 bases from J, with 15 bases in between. The germline V gene has CDR1 MGHRA and CDR2 YSYEKL. The CDR3 here is CASSQDPDSHLSYNSPLHF. The CDR3 DNA reads as TGCGCCAGCAGCCAAGATCCGGACAGTCACCTCTCCTATAATTCACCCCTCCACTTT.

This chain joins TRBV6-1 and TRBJ1-2, with 9 bases matching TRBD1. The ends lost 6 bases at V and 8 bases at J; junction bases unmatched: 13. Germline V gene lookup returns CDR1 MNHNS and CDR2 SASEGT. The CDR3 consists of 15 residues. This CDR3 is CASRQPSQGAGGYTF. The CDR3 bases are TGTGCCAGCAGACAACCTTCACAGGGGGCAGGGGGCTACACCTTC.